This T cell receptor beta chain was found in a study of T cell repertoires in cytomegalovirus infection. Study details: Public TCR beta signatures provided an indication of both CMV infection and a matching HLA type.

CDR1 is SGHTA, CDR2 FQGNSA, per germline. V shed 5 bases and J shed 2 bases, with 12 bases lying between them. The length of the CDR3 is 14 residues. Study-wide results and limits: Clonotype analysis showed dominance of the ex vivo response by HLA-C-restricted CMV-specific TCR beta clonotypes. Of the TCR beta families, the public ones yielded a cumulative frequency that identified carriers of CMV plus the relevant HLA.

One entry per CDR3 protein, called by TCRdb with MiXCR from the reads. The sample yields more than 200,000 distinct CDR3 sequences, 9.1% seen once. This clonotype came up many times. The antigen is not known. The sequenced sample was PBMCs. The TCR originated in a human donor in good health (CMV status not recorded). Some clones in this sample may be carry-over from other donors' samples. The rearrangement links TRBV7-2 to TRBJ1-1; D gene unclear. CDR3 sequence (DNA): TGTGCCAGCAGCATGACCTCGGGAAACACTGAAGCTTTCTTT. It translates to CASSMTSGNTEAFF.